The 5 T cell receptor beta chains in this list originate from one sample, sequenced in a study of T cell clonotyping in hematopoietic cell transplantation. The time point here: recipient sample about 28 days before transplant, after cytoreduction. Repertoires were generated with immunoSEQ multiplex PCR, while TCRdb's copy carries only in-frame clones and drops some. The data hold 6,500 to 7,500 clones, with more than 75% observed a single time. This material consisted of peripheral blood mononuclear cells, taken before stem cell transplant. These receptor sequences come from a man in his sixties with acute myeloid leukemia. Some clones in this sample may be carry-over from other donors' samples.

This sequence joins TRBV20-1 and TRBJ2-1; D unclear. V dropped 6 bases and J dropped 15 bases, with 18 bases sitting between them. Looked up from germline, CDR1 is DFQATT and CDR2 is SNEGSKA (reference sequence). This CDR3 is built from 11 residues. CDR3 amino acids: CSALDQRSPFF. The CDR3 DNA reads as TGCAGTGCCTTGGACCAACGAAGTCCGTTCTTC.

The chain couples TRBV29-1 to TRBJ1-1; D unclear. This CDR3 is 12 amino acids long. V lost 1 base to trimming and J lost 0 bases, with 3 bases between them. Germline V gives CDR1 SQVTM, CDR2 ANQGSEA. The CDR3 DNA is TGCAGCGTTGAAGCTATGAACACTGAAGCTTTCTTT. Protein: CSVEAMNTEAFF.

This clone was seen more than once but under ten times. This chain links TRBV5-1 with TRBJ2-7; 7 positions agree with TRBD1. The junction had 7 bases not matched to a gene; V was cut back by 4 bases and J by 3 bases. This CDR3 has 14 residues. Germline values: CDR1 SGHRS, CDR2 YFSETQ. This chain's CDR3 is CASSKGQKSYEQYF. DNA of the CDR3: TGCGCCAGCAGCAAGGGACAGAAAAGCTACGAGCAGTACTTC.

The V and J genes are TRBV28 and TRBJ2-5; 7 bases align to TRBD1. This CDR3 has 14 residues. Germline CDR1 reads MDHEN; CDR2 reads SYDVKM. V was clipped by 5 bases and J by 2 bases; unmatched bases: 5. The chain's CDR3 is CASSEEDRQETQYF. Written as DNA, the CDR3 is TGTGCCAGCAGTGAGGAGGACAGGCAAGAGACCCAGTACTTC.

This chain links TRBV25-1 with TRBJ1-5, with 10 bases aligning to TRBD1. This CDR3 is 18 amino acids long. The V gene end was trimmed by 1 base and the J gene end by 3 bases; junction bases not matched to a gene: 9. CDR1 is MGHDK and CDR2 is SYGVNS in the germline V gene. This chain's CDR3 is CASSESFKDRGNNQPQHF. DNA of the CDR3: TGTGCCAGCAGTGAATCGTTCAAGGACAGGGGGAACAATCAGCCCCAGCATTTT.